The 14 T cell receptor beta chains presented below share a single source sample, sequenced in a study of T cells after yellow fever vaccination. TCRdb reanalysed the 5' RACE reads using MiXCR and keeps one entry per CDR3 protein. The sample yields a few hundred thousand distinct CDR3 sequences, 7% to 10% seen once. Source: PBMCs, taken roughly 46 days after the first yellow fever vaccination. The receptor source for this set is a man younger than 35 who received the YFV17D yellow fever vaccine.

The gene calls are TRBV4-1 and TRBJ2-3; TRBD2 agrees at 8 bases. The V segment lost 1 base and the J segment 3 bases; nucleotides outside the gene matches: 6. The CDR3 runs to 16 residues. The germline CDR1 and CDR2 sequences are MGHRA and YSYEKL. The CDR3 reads CASSQVDGGATDTQYF. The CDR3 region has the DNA TGCGCCAGCAGCCAAGTAGACGGGGGGGCTACAGATACGCAGTATTTT.

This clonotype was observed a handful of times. CDR3 loop: CASSFGQDQPQHF. The CDR3 coding sequence is TGTGCCAGCAGTTTTGGCCAGGATCAGCCCCAGCATTTT. The genes are TRBV12-3 or TRBV12-4 and TRBJ1-5; D unclear. CDR3 size: 13 residues. Trimming took off 3 bases at V and 5 bases at J, with 8 bases between the two ends.

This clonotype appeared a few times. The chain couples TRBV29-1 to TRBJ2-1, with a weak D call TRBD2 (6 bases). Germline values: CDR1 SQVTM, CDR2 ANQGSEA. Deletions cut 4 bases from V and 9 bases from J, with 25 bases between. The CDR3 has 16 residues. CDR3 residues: CSVVKGGAGPSGEQFF. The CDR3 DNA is TGCAGCGTTGTAAAAGGCGGAGCGGGCCCCTCGGGTGAGCAGTTCTTC.

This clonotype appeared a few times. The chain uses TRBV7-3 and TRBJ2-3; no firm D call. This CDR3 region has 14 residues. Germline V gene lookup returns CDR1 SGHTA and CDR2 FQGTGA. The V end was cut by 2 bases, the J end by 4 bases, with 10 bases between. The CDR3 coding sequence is TGTGCCAGCAGCTTAGACTTTACCCCAGATACGCAGTATTTT. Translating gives CASSLDFTPDTQYF.

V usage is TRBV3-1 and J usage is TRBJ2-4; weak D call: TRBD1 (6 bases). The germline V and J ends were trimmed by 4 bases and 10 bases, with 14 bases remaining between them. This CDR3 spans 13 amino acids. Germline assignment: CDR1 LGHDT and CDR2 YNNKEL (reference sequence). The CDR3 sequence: CASSPGDTRIQYF. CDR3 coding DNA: TGTGCCAGCAGCCCTGGGGACACAAGAATTCAGTACTTC.

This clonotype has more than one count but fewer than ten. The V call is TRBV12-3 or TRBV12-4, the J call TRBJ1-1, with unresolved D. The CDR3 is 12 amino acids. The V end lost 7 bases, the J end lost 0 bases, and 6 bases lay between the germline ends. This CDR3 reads CASTLMNTEAFF. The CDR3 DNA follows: TGTGCCAGCACCCTCATGAACACTGAAGCTTTCTTT.

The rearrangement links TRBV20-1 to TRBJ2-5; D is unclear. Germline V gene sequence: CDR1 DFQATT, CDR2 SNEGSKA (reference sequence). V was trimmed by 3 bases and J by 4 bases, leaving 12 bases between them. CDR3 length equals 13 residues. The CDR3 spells CSASRVPRETQYF. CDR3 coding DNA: TGCAGTGCTAGTAGGGTTCCCAGAGAGACCCAGTACTTC.

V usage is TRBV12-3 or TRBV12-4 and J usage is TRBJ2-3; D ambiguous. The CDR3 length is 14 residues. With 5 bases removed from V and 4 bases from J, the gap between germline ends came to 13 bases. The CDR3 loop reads CASSIGGQADTQYF. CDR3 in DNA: TGTGCCAGCAGTATAGGTGGGCAGGCAGATACGCAGTATTTT.

CDR3 DNA sequence: TGTGCCATCAGTGATGGCAGTGGGGCTTTCTTT. Translated, it gives CAISDGSGAFF. This chain uses TRBV10-3 with TRBJ1-1; D is undetermined. Germline V gene sequence: CDR1 ENHRY, CDR2 SYGVKD. V was cut by 3 bases and J by 11 bases, with 10 bases left in between. This CDR3 has 11 amino acids.

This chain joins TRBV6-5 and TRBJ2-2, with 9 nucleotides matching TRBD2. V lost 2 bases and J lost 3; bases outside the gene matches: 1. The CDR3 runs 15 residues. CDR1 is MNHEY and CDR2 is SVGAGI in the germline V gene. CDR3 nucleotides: TGTGCCAGCAGTTACGTAGCGGGGGACACCGGGGAGCTGTTTTTT. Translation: CASSYVAGDTGELFF.

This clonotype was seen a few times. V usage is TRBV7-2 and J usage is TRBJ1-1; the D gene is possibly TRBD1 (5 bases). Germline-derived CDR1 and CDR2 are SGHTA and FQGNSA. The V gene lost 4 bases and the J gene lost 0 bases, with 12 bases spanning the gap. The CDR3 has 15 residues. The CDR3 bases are TGTGCCAGCAGCTCCCCGGGACGGATGAACACTGAAGCTTTCTTT. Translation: CASSSPGRMNTEAFF.

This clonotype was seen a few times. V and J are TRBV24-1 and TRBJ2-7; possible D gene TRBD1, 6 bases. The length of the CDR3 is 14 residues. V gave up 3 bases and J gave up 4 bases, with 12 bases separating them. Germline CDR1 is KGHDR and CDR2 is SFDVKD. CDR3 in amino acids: CATSDPRDKYEQYV. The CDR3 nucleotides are TGTGCCACCAGTGATCCCCGGGACAAATACGAGCAGTACGTC.

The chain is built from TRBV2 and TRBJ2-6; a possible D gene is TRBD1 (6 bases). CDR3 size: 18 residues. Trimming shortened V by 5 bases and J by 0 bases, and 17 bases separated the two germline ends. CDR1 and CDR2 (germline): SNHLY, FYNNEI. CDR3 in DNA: TGTGCCAGCAGTTCACAGGGTAACCCATTCTCTGGGGCCAACGTCCTGACTTTC. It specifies CASSSQGNPFSGANVLTF. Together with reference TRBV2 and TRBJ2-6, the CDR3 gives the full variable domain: EPEVTQTPSHQVTQMGQEVILRCVPISNHLYFYWYRQILGQKVEFLVSFYNNEISEKSEIFDDQFSVERPDGSNFTLKIRSTKLEDSAMYFCASSSQGNPFSGANVLTFGAGSRLTVL.

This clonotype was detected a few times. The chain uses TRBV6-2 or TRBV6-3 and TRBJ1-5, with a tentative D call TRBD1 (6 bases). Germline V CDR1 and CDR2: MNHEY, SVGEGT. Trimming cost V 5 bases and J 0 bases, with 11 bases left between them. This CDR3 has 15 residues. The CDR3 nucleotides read TGTGCCAGCAGTCGACAGGACGATAGCAATCAGCCCCAGCATTTT. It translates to CASSRQDDSNQPQHF.